Listed below are T cell receptor beta chains from one sample, sequenced in a study of cytomegalovirus exposure and HLA in healthy donors. Assay: immunoSEQ multiplex PCR; the TCRdb copy retains only in-frame clones and omits some. The repertoire has tens of thousands of clones, around 81% of them found once; the top ten carry under 2%. Source material: PBMCs. The origin of the receptors is a woman in her thirties in good health and CMV-seronegative. Each CDR3 is given with its conserved first and last residue. A D gene is named only where the DNA matches it firmly. Clone size is stated in some rows and not others, as once, few, many or a class when expanded.

TRBJ2-1 | 13 | . | TRBV11-2 | . | CASSLDQGDEQFF | TGTGCCAGCAGCTTAGACCAAGGGGATGAGCAGTTCTTC
TRBJ1-4 | 14 | . | TRBV29-1 | TRBD1 | CSVAHRGSLEKLFF | TGCAGCGTTGCTCACAGGGGTTCGTTGGAAAAACTGTTTTTT
TRBJ2-7 | 14 | . | TRBV19 | . | CASSIEAGPYEQYF | TGTGCCAGTAGTATCGAGGCGGGACCCTACGAGCAGTACTTC
TRBJ2-7 | 15 | once | TRBV4-2 | TRBD1 | CASSRIRQGAYEQYF | TGTGCCAGCAGCCGAATTAGACAGGGGGCCTACGAGCAGTACTTC
TRBJ2-7 | 16 | . | TRBV4-2 | TRBD2 | CASSTRLAGGPYEQYF | TGTGCCAGCAGCACCCGACTAGCGGGAGGGCCCTACGAGCAGTACTTC
TRBJ1-2 | 17 | . | TRBV7-3 | TRBD1 | CASSNMPLGTGGVGYTF | TGTGCCAGCAGCAACATGCCGCTCGGGACAGGAGGAGTGGGCTACACCTTC
TRBJ1-4 | 16 | . | TRBV7-9 | . | CASSLTLTATNEKLFF | TGTGCCAGCAGCTTAACCCTTACTGCAACTAATGAAAAACTGTTTTTT
TRBJ1-2 | 15 | . | TRBV9 | TRBD1 | CASSARTGEDYGYTF | TGTGCCAGCAGCGCTCGGACAGGGGAGGACTATGGCTACACCTTC
TRBJ2-7 | 14 | . | TRBV18 | . | CASSPSQSSYEQYF | TGTGCCAGCTCACCCAGTCAATCCTCCTACGAGCAGTACTTC
TRBJ1-2 | 12 | . | TRBV29-1 | TRBD1 | CSVEDRDYGYTF | TGCAGCGTTGAGGACAGGGACTATGGCTACACCTTC